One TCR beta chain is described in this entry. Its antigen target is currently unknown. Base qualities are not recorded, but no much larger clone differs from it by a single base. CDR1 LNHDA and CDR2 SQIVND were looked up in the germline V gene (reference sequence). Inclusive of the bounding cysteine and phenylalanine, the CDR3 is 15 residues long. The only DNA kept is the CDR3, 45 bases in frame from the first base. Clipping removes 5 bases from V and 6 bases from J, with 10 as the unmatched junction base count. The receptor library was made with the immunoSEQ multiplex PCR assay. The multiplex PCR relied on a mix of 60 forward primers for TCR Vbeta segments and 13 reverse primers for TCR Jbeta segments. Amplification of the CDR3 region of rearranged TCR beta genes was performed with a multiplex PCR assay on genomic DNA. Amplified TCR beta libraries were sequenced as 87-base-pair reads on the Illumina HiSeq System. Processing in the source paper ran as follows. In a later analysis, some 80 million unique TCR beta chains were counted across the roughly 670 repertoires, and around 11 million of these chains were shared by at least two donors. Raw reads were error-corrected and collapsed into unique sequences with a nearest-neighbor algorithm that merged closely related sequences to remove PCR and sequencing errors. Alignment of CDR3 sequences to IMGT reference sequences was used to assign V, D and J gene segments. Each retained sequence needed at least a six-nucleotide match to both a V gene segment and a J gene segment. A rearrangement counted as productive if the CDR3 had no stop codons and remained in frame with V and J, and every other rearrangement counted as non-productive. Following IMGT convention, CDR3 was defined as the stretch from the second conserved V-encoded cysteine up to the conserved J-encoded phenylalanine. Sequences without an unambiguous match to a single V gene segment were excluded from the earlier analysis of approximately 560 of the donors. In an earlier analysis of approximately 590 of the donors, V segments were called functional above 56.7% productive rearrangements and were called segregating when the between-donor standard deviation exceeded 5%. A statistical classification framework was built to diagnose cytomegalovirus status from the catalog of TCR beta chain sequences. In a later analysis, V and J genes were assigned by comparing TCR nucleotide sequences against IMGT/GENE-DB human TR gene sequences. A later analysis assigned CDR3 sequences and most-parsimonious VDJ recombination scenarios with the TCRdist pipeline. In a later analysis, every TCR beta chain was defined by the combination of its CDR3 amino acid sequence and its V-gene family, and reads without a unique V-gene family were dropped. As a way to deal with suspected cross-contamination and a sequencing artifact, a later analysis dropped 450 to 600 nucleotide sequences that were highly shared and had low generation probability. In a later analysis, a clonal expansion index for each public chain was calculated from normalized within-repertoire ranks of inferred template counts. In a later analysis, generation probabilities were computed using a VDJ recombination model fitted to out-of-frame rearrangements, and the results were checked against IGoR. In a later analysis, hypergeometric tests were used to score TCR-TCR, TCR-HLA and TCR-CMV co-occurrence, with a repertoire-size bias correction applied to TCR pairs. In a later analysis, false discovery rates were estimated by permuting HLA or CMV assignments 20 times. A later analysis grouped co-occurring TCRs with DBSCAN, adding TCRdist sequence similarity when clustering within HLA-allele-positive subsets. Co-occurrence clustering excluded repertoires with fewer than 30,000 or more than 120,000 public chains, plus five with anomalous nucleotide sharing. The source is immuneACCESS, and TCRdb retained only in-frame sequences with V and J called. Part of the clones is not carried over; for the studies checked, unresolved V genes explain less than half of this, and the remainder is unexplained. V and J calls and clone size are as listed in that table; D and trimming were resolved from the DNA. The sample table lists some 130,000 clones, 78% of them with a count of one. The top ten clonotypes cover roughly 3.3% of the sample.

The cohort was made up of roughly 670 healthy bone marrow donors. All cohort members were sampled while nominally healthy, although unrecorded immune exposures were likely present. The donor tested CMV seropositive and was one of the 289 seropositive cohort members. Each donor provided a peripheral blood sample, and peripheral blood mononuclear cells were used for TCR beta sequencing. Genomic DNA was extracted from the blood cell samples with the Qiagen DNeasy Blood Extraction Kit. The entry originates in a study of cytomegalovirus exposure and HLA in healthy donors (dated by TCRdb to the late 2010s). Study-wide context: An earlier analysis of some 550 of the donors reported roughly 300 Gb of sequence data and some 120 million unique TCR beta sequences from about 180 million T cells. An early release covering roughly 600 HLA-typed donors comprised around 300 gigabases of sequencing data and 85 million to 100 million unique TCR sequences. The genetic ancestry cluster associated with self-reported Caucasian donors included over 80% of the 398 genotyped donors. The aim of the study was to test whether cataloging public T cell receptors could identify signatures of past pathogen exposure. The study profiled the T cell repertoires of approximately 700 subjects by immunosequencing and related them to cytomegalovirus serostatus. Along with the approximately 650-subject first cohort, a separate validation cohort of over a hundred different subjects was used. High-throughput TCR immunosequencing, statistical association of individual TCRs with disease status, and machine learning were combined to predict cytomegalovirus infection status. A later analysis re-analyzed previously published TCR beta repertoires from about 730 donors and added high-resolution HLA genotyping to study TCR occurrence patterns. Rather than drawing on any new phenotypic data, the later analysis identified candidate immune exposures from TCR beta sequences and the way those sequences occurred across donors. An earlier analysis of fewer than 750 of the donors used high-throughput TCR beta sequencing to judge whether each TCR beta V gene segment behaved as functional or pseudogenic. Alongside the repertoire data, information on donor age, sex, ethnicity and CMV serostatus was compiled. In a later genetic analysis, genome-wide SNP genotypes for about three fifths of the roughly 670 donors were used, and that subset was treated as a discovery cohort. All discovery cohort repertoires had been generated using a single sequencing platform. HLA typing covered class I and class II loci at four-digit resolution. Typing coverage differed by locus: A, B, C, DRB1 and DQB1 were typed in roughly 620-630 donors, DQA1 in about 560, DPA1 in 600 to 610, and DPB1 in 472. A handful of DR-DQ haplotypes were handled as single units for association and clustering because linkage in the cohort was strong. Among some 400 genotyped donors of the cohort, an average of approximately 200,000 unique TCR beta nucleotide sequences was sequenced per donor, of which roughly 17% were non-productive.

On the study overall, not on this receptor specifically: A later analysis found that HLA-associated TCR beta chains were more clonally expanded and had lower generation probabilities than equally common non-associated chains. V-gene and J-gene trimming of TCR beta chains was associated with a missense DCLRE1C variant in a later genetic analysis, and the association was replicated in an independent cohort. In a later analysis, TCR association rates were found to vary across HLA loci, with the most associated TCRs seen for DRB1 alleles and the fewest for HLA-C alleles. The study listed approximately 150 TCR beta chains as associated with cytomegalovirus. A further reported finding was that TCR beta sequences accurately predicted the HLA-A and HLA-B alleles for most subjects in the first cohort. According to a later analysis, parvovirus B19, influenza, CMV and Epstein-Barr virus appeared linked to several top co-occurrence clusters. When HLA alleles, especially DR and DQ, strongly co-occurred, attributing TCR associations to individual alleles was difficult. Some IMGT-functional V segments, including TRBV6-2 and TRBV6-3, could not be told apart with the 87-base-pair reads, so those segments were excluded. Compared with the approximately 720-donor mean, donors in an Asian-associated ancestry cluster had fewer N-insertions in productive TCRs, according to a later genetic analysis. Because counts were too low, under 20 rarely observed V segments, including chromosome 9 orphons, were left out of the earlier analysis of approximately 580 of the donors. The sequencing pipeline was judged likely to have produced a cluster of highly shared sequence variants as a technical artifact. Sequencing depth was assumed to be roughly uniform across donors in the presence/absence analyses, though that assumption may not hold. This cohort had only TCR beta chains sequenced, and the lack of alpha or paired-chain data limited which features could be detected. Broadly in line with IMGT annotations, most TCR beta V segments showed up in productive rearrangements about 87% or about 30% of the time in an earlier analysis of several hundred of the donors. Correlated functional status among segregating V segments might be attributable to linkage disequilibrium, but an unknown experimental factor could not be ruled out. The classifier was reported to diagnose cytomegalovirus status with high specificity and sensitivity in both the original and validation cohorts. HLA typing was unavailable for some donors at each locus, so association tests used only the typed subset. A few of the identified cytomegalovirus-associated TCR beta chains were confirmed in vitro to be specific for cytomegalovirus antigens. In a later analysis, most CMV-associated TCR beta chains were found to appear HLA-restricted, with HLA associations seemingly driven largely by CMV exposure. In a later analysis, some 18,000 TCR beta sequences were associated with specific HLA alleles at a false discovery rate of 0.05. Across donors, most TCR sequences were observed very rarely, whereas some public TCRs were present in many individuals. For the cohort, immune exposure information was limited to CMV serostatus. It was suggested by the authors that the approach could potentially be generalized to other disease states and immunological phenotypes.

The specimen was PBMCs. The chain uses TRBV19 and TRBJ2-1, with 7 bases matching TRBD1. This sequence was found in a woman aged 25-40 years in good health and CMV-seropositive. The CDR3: CASSLVGQLINEQFF. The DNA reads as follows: TGTGCCAGTAGTTTGGTGGGACAGCTAATCAATGAGCAGTTCTTC.